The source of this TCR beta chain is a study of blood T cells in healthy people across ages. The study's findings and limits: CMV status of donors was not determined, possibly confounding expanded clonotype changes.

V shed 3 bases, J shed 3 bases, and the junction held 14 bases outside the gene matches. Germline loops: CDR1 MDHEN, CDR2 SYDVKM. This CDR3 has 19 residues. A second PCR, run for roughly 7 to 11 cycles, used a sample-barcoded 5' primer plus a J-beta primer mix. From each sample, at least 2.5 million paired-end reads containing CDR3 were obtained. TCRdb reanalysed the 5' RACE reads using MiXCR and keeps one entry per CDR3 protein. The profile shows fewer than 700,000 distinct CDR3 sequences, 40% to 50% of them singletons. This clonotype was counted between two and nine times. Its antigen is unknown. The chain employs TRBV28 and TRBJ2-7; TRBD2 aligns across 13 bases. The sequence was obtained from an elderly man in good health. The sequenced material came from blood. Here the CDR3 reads CASSLPTKILAGGNYEQYF. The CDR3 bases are TGTGCCAGCAGTTTGCCCACGAAGATACTAGCGGGAGGGAACTACGAGCAGTACTTC.